The present entry profiles one T cell receptor beta chain with its context. The data originate from a study of control samples from healthy donors and cancer patients. The table came from immunoSEQ multiplex PCR; TCRdb's copy has only in-frame clones and leaves some out. This table has about 92,000 clones, around 80% appearing once. The CDR3 length is 16 residues. Germline values: CDR1 ENHRY, CDR2 SYGVKD. Trimming removed 10 bases from V and 5 bases from J, with 26 bases in between. V usage is TRBV10-3 and J usage is TRBJ2-5, with D possibly TRBD1 on 6 matching bases. This receptor was taken from a woman in her sixties in good health. Material: blood. CDR3 amino acids: CATLDPGTQGRETQYF. CDR3 DNA sequence: TGTGCCACCCTTGACCCCGGGACACAAGGCCGGGAGACCCAGTACTTC.